The entry below gives a single T cell receptor (beta chain) sequence along with its context. Its antigen is as yet unknown. The conserved closing phenylalanine or tryptophan is absent in this CDR3, likely reflecting a read error. The DNA is left out, because the CDR3 cannot be placed on it with certainty; the CDR3 is given as TCRdb lists it. Patients having uncontrolled infection, another autoimmune disease, pregnancy or lactation were not included. Diagnoses were made from clinical symptoms, serum measures (thyroxine and TRAb), thyroid ultrasound and orbital computed tomography. The sample is drawn from a study of T cells in Graves' hyperthyroidism and ophthalmopathy. General study points: Ophthalmopathy prediction by the model preceded onset by a median roughly 6.3 months.

Both ends counted, the CDR3 spans 9 residues. Per germline, CDR1 SQVTM and CDR2 ANQGSEA. RNA transcripts gave rise to amplified TCR beta CDR3 regions. When the TCR CDR3 underwent first-round RT-PCR, the HTBI primer set was used. TCRdb reanalysed the multiplex PCR reads using MiXCR and keeps one entry per CDR3 protein. The sample has hundreds of thousands of distinct CDR3 sequences, 38% seen once. The chain recombines TRBV29-1 with TRBJ1-4; TRBD1, the table's D call, was not compared with the DNA. Source material: blood. The clonotype originates from a man aged 18 to 29 with Graves' hyperthyroidism. CDR3 sequence: CSVERGANY.